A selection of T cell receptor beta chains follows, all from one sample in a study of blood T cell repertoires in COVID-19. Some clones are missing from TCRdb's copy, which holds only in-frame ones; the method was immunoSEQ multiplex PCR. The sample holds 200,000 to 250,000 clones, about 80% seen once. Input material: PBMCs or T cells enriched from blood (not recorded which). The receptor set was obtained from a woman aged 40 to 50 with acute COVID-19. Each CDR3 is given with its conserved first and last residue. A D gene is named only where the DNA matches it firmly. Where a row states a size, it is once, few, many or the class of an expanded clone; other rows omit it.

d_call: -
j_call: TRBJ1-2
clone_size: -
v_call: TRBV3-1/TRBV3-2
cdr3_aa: CASSQTTGNYGYTF
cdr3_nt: TGTGCCAGCAGCCAAACGACAGGAAACTATGGCTACACCTTC

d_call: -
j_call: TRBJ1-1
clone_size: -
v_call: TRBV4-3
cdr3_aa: CASSQGTSPYTEAFF
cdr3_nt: TGCGCCAGCAGCCAGGGGACATCCCCATACACTGAAGCTTTCTTT

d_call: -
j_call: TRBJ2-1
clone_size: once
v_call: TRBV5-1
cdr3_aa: CASSLAEGANYNEQFF
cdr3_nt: TGCGCCAGCAGCTTAGCGGAGGGGGCAAATTACAATGAGCAGTTCTTC

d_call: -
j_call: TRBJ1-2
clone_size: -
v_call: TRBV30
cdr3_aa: CAWSGQNNYGYTF
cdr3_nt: TGTGCCTGGAGTGGACAGAACAACTATGGCTACACCTTC

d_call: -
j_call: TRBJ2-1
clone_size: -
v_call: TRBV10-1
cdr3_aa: CASARPPSREQFF
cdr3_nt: TGCGCCAGCGCCAGGCCTCCGAGCCGTGAGCAGTTCTTC

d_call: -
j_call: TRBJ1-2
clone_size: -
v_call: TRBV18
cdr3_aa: CASSTATVDYGYTF
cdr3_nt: TGTGCCAGCTCAACGGCGACAGTGGACTATGGCTACACCTTC

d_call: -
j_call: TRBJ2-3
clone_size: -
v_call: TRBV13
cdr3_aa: CASSFPGTDTQYF
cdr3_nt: TGTGCCAGCAGCTTTCCCGGGACAGATACGCAGTATTTT

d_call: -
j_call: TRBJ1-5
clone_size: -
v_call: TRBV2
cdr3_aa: CASSEREGGQPQHF
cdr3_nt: TGTGCCAGCAGTGAAAGGGAGGGAGGCCAGCCCCAGCATTTT

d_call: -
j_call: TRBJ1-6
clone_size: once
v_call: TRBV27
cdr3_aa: CASSFRGPNSPLHF
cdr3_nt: TGTGCCAGCAGTTTTCGGGGTCCTAATTCACCCCTCCACTTT

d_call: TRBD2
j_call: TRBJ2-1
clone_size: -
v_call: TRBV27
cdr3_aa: CASRLAGRGDNEQFF
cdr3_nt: TGTGCCAGCAGGTTAGCGGGGAGAGGGGACAATGAGCAGTTCTTC

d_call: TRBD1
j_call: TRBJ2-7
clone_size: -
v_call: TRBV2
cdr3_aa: CASSRDSYEQYF
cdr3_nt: TGTGCCAGCAGTAGGGACAGCTACGAGCAGTACTTC

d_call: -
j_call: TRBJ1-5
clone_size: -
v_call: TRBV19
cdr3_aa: CASSIGEFRERNQPQHF
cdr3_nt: TGTGCCAGTAGTATAGGGGAGTTTAGGGAGAGAAATCAGCCCCAGCATTTT

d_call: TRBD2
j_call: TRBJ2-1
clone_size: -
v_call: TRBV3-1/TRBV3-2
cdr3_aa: CASSPLAGSLNEQFF
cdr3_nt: TGTGCCAGCAGCCCTCTAGCGGGATCACTCAATGAGCAGTTCTTC

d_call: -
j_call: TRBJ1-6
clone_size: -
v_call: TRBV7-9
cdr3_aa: CASSLWQSPLHF
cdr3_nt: TGTGCCAGCAGCTTATGGCAGTCACCCCTCCACTTT

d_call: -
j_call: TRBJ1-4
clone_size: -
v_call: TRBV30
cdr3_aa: CAWRPGQPATNEKLFF
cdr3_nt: TGTGCCTGGAGACCAGGACAGCCTGCAACTAATGAAAAACTGTTTTTT

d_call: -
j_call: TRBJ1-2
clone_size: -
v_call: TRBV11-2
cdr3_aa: CASSLQRVSNYGYTF
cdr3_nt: TGTGCCAGCAGCCTTCAGAGGGTTTCTAACTATGGCTACACCTTC

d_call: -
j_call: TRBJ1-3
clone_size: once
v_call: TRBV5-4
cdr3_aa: CASNPQGSGTIYF
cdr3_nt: TGTGCCAGCAACCCCCAAGGGAGCGGCACCATATATTTT

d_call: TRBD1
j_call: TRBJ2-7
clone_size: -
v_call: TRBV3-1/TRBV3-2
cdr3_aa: CASSRGQGYEQYF
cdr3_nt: TGTGCCAGCAGCCGAGGACAGGGCTACGAGCAGTACTTC

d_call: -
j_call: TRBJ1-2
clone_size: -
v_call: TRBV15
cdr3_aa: CATSRGVVGRADYGYTF
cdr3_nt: TGTGCCACCAGCAGAGGGGTGGTGGGCAGGGCAGACTATGGCTACACCTTC

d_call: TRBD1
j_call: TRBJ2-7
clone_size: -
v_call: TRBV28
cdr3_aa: CASRIWGQGAYEQYF
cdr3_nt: TGTGCCAGCAGGATTTGGGGACAGGGGGCCTACGAGCAGTACTTC

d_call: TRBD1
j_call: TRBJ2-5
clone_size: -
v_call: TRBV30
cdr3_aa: CAWGTGQETQYF
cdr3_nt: TGTGCCTGGGGGACAGGGCAAGAGACCCAGTACTTC

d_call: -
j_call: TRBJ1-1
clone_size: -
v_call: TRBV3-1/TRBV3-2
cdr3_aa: CASSPGGAEAFF
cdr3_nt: TGTGCCAGCAGCCCCGGGGGGGCTGAAGCTTTCTTT

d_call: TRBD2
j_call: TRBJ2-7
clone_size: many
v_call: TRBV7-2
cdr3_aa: CASSLGPSGRALYF
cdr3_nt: TGTGCCAGCAGCTTAGGTCCTAGCGGGAGGGCCCTGTACTTC

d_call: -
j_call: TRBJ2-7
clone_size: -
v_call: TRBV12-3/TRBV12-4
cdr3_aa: CASRRHSYEQYF
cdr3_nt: TGTGCCAGCAGGAGACACTCCTACGAGCAGTACTTC

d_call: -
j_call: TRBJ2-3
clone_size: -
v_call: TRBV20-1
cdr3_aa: CSGWERLAQYF
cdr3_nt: TGTTCAGGGTGGGAACGGTTGGCGCAGTATTTT

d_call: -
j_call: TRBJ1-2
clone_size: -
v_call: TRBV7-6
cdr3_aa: CASSGGASNYGYTF
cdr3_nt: TGTGCCAGCAGCGGAGGCGCCTCGAACTATGGCTACACCTTC

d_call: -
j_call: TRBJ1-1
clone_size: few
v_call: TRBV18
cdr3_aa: CASSPDATTEAFF
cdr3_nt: TGTGCCAGCTCACCAGATGCTACCACTGAAGCTTTCTTT

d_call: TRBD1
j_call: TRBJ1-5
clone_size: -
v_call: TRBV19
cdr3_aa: CASHTIQGDGQPQHF
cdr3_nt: TGTGCCAGCCATACAATCCAGGGGGATGGGCAGCCCCAGCATTTT

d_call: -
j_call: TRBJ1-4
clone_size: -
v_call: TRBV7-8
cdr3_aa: CASSRDPPGEKLFF
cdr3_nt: TGTGCCAGCAGCCGAGACCCACCAGGTGAAAAACTGTTTTTT

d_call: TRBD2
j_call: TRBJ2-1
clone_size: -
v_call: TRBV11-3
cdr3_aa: CASSLASSGGDEQFF
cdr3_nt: TGTGCCAGCAGCTTAGCCTCTAGCGGGGGAGATGAGCAGTTCTTC

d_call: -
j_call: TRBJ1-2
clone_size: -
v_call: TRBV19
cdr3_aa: CASNQGGRYGYTF
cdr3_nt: TGTGCCAGTAACCAGGGCGGCCGGTATGGCTACACCTTC

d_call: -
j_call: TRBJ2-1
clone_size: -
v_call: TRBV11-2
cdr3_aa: CASSPTSTKGYEQFF
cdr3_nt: TGTGCCAGCAGCCCCACTAGCACGAAGGGGTATGAGCAGTTCTTC

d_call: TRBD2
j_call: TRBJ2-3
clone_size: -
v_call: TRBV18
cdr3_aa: CASSYSSGGRYSTDTQYF
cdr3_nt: TGTGCCAGCTCCTACTCTAGCGGGGGGAGATATAGCACAGATACGCAGTATTTT

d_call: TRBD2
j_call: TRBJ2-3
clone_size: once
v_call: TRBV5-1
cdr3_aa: CASSPSGVQDTQYF
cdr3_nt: TGCGCCAGCAGCCCTAGCGGGGTACAAGATACGCAGTATTTT

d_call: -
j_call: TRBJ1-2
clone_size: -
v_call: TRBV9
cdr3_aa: CASSPVVGGRYTF
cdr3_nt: TGTGCCAGCAGCCCTGTGGTGGGAGGTCGCTACACCTTC